The T cell receptor (beta chain) described here comes from a study of shared clonotypes between healthy human individuals. Naive CD8 cells were CD45RO-negative, positively selected for CCR7, excluding terminally differentiated effector memory CD45RA+ cells. The assay was immunoSEQ multiplex PCR, and TCRdb's table has in-frame clones only and misses some. The sample includes approximately 1.9 million clones, roughly 95% of them seen just once. V trimming: 3 bases; J trimming: 3 bases; junction bases outside the gene matches: 20. This CDR3 has 19 amino acids. From germline, CDR1 is LNHDA and CDR2 SQIVND (reference sequence). Notes on the study in general: Blood alone was sampled, and tissue repertoires likely differ.

Concerning this clone itself: Its target is unknown.

The TCR originated in a man between 18 and 29 years old in good health. Some clones in this sample may be carry-over from other donors' samples. V gene TRBV19 combines with J gene TRBJ2-7, with TRBD2 identical over 7 bases. Sequenced sample: naive CD8+ T cells from PBMCs. The CDR3 sequence is CASSIVIIPAGISNYEQYF. The CDR3, as DNA: TGTGCCAGTAGTATTGTAATCATCCCAGCGGGAATATCAAACTACGAGCAGTACTTC.